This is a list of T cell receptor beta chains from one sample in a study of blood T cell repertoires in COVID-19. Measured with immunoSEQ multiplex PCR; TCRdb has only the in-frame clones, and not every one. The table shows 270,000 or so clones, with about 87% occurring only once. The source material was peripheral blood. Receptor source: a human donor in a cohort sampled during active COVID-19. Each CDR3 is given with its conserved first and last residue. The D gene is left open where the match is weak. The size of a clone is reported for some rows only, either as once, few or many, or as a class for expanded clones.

cdr3_aa: CSVALGGAFF
d_call: .
j_call: TRBJ1-1
clone_size: .
v_call: TRBV29-1

cdr3_aa: CASSVGTTGLEYNEQFF
d_call: .
j_call: TRBJ2-1
clone_size: .
v_call: TRBV9

cdr3_aa: CASRPGLALETQYF
d_call: TRBD2
j_call: TRBJ2-5
clone_size: .
v_call: TRBV6-5

cdr3_aa: CASSDGGATDTQYF
d_call: TRBD2
j_call: TRBJ2-3
clone_size: .
v_call: TRBV10-1

cdr3_aa: CASSSDRPLHF
d_call: .
j_call: TRBJ1-6
clone_size: .
v_call: TRBV28

cdr3_aa: CASSQGSPQGAQIYEQYF
d_call: TRBD1
j_call: TRBJ2-7
clone_size: few
v_call: TRBV3-1/TRBV3-2

cdr3_aa: CASSYSTTGSEKLFF
d_call: .
j_call: TRBJ1-4
clone_size: .
v_call: TRBV6-2/TRBV6-3

cdr3_aa: CASSLGYALGQPQHF
d_call: .
j_call: TRBJ1-5
clone_size: .
v_call: TRBV4-1

cdr3_aa: CASTPRNYGYTF
d_call: .
j_call: TRBJ1-2
clone_size: once
v_call: TRBV7-2

cdr3_aa: CASSVSQGLYTDTQYF
d_call: .
j_call: TRBJ2-3
clone_size: .
v_call: TRBV19

cdr3_aa: CATSTLQGQNSPLHF
d_call: TRBD1
j_call: TRBJ1-6
clone_size: .
v_call: TRBV15

cdr3_aa: CASSLGATGELFF
d_call: .
j_call: TRBJ2-2
clone_size: once
v_call: TRBV11-3

cdr3_aa: CASSIVPGGYTF
d_call: .
j_call: TRBJ1-2
clone_size: .
v_call: TRBV19

cdr3_aa: CAISEFIPGISRQAFF
d_call: .
j_call: TRBJ1-1
clone_size: once
v_call: TRBV10-3

cdr3_aa: CASSRQGALTGELFF
d_call: TRBD1
j_call: TRBJ2-2
clone_size: .
v_call: TRBV6-5

cdr3_aa: CASSLSALAKNIQYF
d_call: .
j_call: TRBJ2-4
clone_size: .
v_call: TRBV28

cdr3_aa: CASSYWGTSRSSYNSPLHF
d_call: .
j_call: TRBJ1-6
clone_size: once
v_call: TRBV6-2/TRBV6-3

cdr3_aa: CASSTFLAGPSDEQYF
d_call: TRBD2
j_call: TRBJ2-7
clone_size: medium-sized
v_call: TRBV7-8

cdr3_aa: CASSLGSRQGRYGYTF
d_call: .
j_call: TRBJ1-2
clone_size: .
v_call: TRBV5-1

cdr3_aa: CASSHTTGGLVYEQYF
d_call: TRBD2
j_call: TRBJ2-7
clone_size: .
v_call: TRBV4-3

cdr3_aa: CASSQVTRGQFF
d_call: .
j_call: TRBJ2-1
clone_size: .
v_call: TRBV3-1/TRBV3-2

cdr3_aa: CASSLGGLSGTGELFF
d_call: .
j_call: TRBJ2-2
clone_size: .
v_call: TRBV7-3

cdr3_aa: CASSQDLRNEKLFF
d_call: .
j_call: TRBJ1-4
clone_size: .
v_call: TRBV14

cdr3_aa: CASSQEGGEFF
d_call: TRBD1
j_call: TRBJ1-4
clone_size: .
v_call: TRBV3-1/TRBV3-2

cdr3_aa: CASSPTSGLSTGELFF
d_call: TRBD2
j_call: TRBJ2-2
clone_size: once
v_call: TRBV5-1